This T cell receptor beta chain was captured in a study of low-dose radiotherapy and immunotherapy resistance in tumors. Study in general: On an every-two-weeks schedule, patients received intravenous nivolumab 240 mg, along with ipilimumab 1 mg/kg every six weeks. Cyclophosphamide was given intravenously at 200 mg/m2 every two weeks, and each dose came one day before radiation and immunotherapy.

In its sample, this clonotype was seen many times. Time point noted: after trial treatment. Regarding treatment: LDRT plus nivolumab, ipilimumab, low-dose cyclophosphamide and aspirin (RACIN trial). Donors were given nivolumab, ipilimumab, aspirin, low-dose cyclophosphamide and low-dose radiotherapy. Gene-specific TRAV and TRBV primers were used for first-strand cDNA, covering alpha and beta chains. Amplification, which lasted 20 to 25 PCR cycles, used a constant-region primer and V-primer adapter to amplify TCRs. TCRdb reprocessed the reads via MiXCR and lists one record per CDR3 protein. Of tens of thousands of distinct CDR3 sequences listed, less than 20% were seen once; the top ten hold about 1.3%. V lost 0 bases and J 5 bases, leaving 8 bases between the germline ends. The CDR3 covers 13 residues. Looked up from germline, CDR1 is DFQATT and CDR2 is SNEGSKA (reference sequence).

The clonotype originates from a male donor with prostate cancer. This chain connects TRBV20-1 to TRBJ2-1, with no clear D. Sequencing used PBMCs, obtained after low-dose radiotherapy plus immunotherapy. The CDR3 bases are TGCAGTGCTAGAGAGCTTCAACACAATGAGCAGTTCTTC. Its protein product is CSARELQHNEQFF.